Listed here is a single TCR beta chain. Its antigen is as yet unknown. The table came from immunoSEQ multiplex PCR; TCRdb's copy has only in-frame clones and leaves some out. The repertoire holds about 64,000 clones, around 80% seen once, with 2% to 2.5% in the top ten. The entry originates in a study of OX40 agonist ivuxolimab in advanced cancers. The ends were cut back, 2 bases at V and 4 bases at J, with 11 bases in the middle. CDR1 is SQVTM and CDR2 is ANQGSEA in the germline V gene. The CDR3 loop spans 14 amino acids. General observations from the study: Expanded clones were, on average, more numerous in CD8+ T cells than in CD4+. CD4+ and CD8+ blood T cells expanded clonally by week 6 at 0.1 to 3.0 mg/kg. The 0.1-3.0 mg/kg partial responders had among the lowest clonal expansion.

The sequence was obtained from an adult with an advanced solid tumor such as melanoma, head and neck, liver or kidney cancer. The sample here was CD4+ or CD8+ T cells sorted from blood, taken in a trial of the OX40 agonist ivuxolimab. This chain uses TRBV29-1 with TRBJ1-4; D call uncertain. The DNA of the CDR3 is TGCAGCGTTGAAATAGGGCGGAGTAATGAAAAACTGTTTTTT. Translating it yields CSVEIGRSNEKLFF.